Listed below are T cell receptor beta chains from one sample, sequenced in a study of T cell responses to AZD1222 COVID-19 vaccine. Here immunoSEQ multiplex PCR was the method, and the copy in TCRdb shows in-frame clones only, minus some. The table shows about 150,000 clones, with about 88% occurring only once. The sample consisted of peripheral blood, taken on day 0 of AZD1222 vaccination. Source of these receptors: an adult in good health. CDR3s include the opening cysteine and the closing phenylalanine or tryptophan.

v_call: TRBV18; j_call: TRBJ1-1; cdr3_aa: CASSPVARNTEAFF
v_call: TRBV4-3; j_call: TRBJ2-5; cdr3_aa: CASSLLAGEETQYF
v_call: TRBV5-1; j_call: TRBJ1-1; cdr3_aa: CASSLESGAAFF
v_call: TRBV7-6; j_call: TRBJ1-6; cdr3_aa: CASRGSLTSPLHF
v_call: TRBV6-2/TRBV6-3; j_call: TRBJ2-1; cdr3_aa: CASSYGPRTGSYNEQFF
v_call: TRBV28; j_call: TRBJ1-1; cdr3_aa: CASSSGAAEAFF
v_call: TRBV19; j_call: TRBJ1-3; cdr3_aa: CASSIRDNSGNTIYF
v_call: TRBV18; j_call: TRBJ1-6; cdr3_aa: CASSPGTASNSPLHF
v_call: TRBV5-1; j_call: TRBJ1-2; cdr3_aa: CASTERPTGFSGGYTF
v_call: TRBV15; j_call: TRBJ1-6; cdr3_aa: CATSRENSPLHF
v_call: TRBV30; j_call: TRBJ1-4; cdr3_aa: CAWRGRGLTPKLFF
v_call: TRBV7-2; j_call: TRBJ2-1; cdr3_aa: CASSPRGLAGGYNEQFF
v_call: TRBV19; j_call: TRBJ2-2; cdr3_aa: CASSILLRITTGELFF
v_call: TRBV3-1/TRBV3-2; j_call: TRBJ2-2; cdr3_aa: CASSHGTRYTGELFF
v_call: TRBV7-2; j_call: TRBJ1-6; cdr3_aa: CASSFGQGTLHF
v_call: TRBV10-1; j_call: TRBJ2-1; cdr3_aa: CARSGGGGGTNEQFF
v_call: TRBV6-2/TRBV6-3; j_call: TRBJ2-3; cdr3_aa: CASSYNRNTDTQYF
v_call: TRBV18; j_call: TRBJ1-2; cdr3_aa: CASSPFKGDYGYTF
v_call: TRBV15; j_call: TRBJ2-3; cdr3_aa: CATSNQRGVTDTQYF
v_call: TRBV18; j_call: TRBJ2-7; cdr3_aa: CASSPPLGGSYEQYF